This TCR beta chain came from a study of radiotherapy plus CTLA-4 blockade in lung cancer. At the level of the study: Objective responses arose in over 15% of patients, and about 32% experienced disease control. General study results and limits: Tumor-origin TCR clones grew in blood after radiotherapy plus ipilimumab.

In regard to this clone: Its antigen is still unknown.

Germline loops: CDR1 LGHNA, CDR2 YNFKEQ. The CDR3 loop spans 15 amino acids. Trimming cost V 4 bases and J 1 base, with 11 bases left between them. Alongside CTLA-4 blockade with ipilimumab, patients with chemo-refractory metastatic non-small-cell lung cancer received focal radiation. Data came from immunoSEQ multiplex PCR; TCRdb stores just in-frame clones and leaves some out. The sample consists of 40,000 to 50,000 clones, more than 75% of them appearing once. The specimen was peripheral blood, collected from a patient treated with radiotherapy plus ipilimumab. The receptor was derived from a human donor with non-small cell lung cancer who had stable disease on radiotherapy plus ipilimumab. This chain uses TRBV4-2 with TRBJ2-1; possible D gene TRBD2, 6 bases. CDR3 nucleotide sequence: TGTGCCAGCAGCCCCGGGCGGGGTTCCTACAATGAGCAGTTCTTC. The encoded protein is CASSPGRGSYNEQFF.